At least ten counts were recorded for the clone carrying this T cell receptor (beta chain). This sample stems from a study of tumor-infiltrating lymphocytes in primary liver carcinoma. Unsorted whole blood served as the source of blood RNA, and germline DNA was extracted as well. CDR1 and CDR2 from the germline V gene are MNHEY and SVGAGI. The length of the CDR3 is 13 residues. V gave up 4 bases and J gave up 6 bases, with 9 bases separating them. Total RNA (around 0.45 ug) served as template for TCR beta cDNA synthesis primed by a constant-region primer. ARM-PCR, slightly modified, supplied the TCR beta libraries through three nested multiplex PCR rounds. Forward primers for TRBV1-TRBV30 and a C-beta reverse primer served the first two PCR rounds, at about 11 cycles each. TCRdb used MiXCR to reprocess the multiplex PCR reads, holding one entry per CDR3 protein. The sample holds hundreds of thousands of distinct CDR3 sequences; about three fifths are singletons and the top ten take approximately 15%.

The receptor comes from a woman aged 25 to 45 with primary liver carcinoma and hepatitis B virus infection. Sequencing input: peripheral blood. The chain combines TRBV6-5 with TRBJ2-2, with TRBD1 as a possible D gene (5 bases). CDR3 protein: CASSSQGSGELFF. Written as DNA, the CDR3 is TGTGCCAGCAGTTCTCAGGGTTCCGGGGAGCTGTTTTTT.